This record covers a single T cell receptor beta chain. Its antigen is unidentified. This entry is derived from a study of T-cell reconstitution after alpha-beta-depleted transplantation in children. General observations from the study: For some patients, TCRbeta diversity was high at day 60 because of recipient T cells and thymic progenitors that survived. T-cell numbers and diversity one year post-transplant derived largely from freshly generated T cells.

Preparation of the TCRbeta library involved a method that used unique molecular identifiers. Each CDR3 protein gets one entry after TCRdb re-called the PCR reads with MiXCR. The sample lists some 200,000 distinct CDR3 sequences; under 8.5% were seen once. Trimming left V 1 base short and J 0 bases short, with 11 bases between. Germline values: CDR1 LGHNA, CDR2 YNFKEQ. This CDR3 has 16 amino acids. This chain links TRBV4-2 with TRBJ2-3, with D maybe TRBD2 (6 bases). The TCR was taken from a male patient aged 2-15 years who had a stem cell transplant for acute myeloid leukemia, so the T cells may come from the graft donor. The specimen comprised PBMCs, mostly from graft donor cells, sampled 360 days after TCRalphabeta/CD19-depleted stem cell transplant. CDR3 sequence reads: CASSQGIGTSTDTQYF. The CDR3 DNA sequence: TGTGCCAGCAGCCAAGGGATCGGGACTAGCACAGATACGCAGTATTTT.